This TCR beta chain was observed in a study of blood T cell repertoires in COVID-19. Study-wide background: The study drew acute and convalescent COVID-19 samples from the United States, Italy and Spain. Sample material is recorded as cDNA or gDNA derived from T cells, B-cell-depleted T cells, or PBMCs.

In the source study's methods: From reference gene primer amplification, estimates of nucleated cell counts were derived. TCRdb's table, derived via immunoSEQ multiplex PCR, lists solely in-frame clones and lacks some. Clone size and the V and J calls come from that table; the DNA yielded D and trimming. This table holds under 200,000 clones, about 88% found once. The TCR comes from a man aged 35 to 55 with active or convalescent COVID-19. The sequenced sample was peripheral blood.

The CDR3 DNA reads as TGTGCCAGCCGACCCGGGGTTGAGGCCGGGGAGCTGTTTTTT. This translates into CASRPGVEAGELFF. This chain joins TRBV9 and TRBJ2-2; weak D call: TRBD2 (5 bases). Germline loops: CDR1 SGDLS, CDR2 YYNGEE. The CDR3 spans 14 residues. Trimming removed 7 bases from V and 6 bases from J, with 16 bases in between. The whole variable domain, remainder taken from reference TRBV9 and TRBJ2-2, is DSGVTQTPKHLITATGQRVTLRCSPRSGDLSVYWYQQSLDQGLQFLIQYYNGEERAKGNILERFSAQQFPDLHSELNLSSLELGDSALYFCASRPGVEAGELFFGEGSRLTVL.